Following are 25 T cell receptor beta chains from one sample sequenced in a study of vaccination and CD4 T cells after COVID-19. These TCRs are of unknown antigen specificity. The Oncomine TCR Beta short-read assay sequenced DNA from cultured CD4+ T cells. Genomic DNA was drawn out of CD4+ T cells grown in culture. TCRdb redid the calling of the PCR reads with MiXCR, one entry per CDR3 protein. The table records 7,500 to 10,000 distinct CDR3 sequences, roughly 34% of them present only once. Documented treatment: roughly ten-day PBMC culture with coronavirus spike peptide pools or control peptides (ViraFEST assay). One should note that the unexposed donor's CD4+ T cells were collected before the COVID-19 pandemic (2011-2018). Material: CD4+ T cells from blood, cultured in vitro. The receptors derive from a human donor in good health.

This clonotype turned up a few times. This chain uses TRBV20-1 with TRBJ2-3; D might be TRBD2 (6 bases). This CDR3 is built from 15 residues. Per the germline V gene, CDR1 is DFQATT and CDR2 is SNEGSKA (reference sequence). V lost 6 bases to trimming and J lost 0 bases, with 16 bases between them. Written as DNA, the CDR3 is TGCAGTGCCGTGTCCCCTAGCGATAGCACAGATACGCAGTATTTT. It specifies CSAVSPSDSTDTQYF.

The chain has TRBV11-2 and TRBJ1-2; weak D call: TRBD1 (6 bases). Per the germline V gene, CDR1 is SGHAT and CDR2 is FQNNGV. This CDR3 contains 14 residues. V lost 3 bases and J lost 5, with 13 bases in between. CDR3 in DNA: TGTGCCAGCAGCTTGGGGACACGGACGTATGGCTACACCTTC. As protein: CASSLGTRTYGYTF.

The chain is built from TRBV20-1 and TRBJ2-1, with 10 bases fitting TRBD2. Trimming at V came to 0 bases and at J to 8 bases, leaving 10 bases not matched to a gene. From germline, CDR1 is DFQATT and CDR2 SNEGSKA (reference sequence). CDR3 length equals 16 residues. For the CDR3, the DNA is TGCAGTGCTAGAGACCCAGCGGGAGGGCCTATGTATGAGCAGTTCTTC. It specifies CSARDPAGGPMYEQFF.

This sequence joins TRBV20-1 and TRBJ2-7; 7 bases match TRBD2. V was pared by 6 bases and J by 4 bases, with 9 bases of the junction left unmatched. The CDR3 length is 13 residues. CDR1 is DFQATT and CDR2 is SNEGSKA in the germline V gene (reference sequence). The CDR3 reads CSARDLAVYEQYF. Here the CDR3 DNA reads TGCAGTGCCAGGGATCTAGCGGTGTACGAGCAGTACTTC.

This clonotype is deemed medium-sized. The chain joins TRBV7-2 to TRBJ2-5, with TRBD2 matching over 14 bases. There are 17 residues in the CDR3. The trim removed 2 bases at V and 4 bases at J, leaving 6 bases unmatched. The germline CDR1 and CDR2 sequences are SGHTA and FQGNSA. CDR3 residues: CASSLYPGLAGVETQYF. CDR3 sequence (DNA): TGTGCCAGCAGCTTATACCCGGGACTAGCGGGAGTAGAGACCCAGTACTTC.

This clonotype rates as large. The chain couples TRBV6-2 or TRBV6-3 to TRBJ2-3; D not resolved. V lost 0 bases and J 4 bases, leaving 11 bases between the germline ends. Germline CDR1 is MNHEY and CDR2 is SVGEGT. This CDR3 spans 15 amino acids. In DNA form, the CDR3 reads TGTGCCAGCAGTTACTCTGAGAGTCCGGCAGATACGCAGTATTTT. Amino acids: CASSYSESPADTQYF.

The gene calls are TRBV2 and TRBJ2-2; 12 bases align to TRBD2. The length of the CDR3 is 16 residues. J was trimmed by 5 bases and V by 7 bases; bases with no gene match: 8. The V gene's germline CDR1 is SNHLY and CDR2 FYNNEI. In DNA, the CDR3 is TGTGCCAGCAAGGAACTAGCGGGAGGAGGAACCGGGGAGCTGTTTTTT. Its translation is CASKELAGGGTGELFF. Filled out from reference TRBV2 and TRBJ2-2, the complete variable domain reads EPEVTQTPSHQVTQMGQEVILRCVPISNHLYFYWYRQILGQKVEFLVSFYNNEISEKSEIFDDQFSVERPDGSNFTLKIRSTKLEDSAMYFCASKELAGGGTGELFFGEGSRLTVL.

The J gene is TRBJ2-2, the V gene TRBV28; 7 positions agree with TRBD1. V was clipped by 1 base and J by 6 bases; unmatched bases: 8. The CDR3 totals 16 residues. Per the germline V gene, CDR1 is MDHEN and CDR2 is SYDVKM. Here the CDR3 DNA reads TGTGCCAGCAGTTTATTGCCAGGGGGTAAAGCCGGGGAGCTGTTTTTT. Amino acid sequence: CASSLLPGGKAGELFF.

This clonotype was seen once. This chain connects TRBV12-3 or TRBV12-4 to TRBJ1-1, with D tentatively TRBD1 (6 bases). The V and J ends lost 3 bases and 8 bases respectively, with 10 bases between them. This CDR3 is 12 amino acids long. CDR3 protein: CASSLTGFEAFF. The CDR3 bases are TGTGCCAGCAGTTTGACAGGATTCGAAGCTTTCTTT.

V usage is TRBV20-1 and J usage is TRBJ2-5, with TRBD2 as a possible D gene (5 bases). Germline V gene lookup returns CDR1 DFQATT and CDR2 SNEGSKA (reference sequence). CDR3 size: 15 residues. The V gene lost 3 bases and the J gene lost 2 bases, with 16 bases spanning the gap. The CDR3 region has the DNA TGCAGTGCTAGGGGAATACTAGTCAAACAAGAGACCCAGTACTTC. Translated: CSARGILVKQETQYF.

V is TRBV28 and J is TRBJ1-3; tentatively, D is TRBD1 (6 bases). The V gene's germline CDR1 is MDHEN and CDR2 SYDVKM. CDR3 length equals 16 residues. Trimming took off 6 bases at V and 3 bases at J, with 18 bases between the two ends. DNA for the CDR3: TGTGCCAGCAGCCCTCGGGGGGGCGGACTTGGAAACACCATATATTTT. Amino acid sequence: CASSPRGGGLGNTIYF.

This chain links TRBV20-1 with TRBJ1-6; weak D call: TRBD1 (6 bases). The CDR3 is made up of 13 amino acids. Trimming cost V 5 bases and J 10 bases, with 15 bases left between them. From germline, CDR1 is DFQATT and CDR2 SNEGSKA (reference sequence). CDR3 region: CSASQGRGSPLHF. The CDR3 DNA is TGCAGTGCTTCACAGGGACGTGGATCACCCCTCCACTTT.

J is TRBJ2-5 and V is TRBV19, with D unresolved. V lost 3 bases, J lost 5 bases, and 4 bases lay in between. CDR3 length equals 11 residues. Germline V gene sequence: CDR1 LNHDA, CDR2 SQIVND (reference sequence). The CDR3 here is CASSIMETQYF. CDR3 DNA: TGTGCCAGTAGTATCATGGAGACCCAGTACTTC.

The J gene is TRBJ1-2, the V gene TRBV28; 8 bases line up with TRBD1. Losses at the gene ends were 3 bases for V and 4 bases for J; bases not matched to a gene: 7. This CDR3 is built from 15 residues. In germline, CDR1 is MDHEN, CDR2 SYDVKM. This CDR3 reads CASSFIGQGAYGYTF. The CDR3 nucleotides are TGTGCCAGCAGTTTCATAGGACAGGGCGCCTATGGCTACACCTTC.

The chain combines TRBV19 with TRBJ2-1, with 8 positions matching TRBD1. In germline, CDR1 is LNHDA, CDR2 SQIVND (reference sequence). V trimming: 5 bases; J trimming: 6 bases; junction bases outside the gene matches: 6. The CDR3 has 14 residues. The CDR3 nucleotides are TGTGCCAGTAGTCTTCGACAGGGGTCCAATGAGCAGTTCTTC. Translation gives CASSLRQGSNEQFF.

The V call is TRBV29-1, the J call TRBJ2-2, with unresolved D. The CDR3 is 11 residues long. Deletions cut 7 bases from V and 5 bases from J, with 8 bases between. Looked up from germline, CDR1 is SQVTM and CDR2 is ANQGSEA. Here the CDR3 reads CSAARTGELFF. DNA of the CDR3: TGCAGCGCCGCCCGGACCGGGGAGCTGTTTTTT.

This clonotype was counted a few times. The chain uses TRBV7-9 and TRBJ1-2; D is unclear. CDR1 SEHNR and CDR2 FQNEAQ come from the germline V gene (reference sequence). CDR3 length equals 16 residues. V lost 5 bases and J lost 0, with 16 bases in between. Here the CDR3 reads CASSGVPGVANYGYTF. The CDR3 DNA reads TGTGCCAGCAGCGGGGTACCAGGCGTCGCTAACTATGGCTACACCTTC.

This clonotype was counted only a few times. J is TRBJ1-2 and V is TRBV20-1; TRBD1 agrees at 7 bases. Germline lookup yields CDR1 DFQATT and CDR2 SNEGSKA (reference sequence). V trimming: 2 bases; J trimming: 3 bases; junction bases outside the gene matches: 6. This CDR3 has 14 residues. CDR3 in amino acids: CSARKGASDYGYTF. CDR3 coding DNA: TGCAGTGCTAGAAAGGGGGCGTCTGACTATGGCTACACCTTC.

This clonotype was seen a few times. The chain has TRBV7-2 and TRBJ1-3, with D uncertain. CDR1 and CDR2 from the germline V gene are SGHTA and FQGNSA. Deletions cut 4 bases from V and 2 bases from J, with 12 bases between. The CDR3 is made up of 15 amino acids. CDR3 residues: CASSSDMVTGNTIYF. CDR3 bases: TGTGCCAGCAGCTCGGATATGGTGACTGGAAACACCATATATTTT.

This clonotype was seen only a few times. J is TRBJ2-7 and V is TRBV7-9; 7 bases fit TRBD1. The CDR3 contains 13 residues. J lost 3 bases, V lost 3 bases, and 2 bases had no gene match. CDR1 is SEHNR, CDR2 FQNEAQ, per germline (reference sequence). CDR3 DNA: TGTGCCAGCAGCTTTAACAGGGGCTACGAGCAGTACTTC. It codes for CASSFNRGYEQYF. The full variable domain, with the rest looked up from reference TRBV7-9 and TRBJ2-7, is DTGVSQNPRHKITKRGQNVTFRCDPISEHNRLYWYRQTLGQGPEFLTYFQNEAQLEKSRLLSDRFSAERPKGSFSTLEIQRTEQGDSAMYLCASSFNRGYEQYFGPGTRLTVT.

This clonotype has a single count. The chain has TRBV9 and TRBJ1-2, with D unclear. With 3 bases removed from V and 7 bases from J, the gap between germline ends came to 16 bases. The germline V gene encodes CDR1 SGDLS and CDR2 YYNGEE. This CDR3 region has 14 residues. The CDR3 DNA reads TGTGCCAGCAGCGCACCGGCAGGAGGCTTTGGCTACACCTTC. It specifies CASSAPAGGFGYTF.

The CDR3 DNA sequence: TGTGCCAGCAGTGAAGGGGACCACAGGATTATTAACTATGGCTACACCTTC. Translating it yields CASSEGDHRIINYGYTF. The chain joins TRBV6-1 to TRBJ1-2; a possible D gene is TRBD1 (5 bases). The CDR3 has 17 residues. V lost 1 base and J lost 1, with 16 bases in between. From germline, CDR1 is MNHNS and CDR2 SASEGT.

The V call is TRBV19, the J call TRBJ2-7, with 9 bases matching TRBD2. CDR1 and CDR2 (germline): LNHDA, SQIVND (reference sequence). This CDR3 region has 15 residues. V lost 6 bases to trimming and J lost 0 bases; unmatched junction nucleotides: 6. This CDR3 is CASSPRSGSSYEQYF. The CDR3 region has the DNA TGTGCCAGTAGCCCCCGTAGCGGGAGCTCCTACGAGCAGTACTTC. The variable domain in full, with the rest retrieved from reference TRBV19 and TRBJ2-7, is DGGITQSPKYLFRKEGQNVTLSCEQNLNHDAMYWYRQDPGQGLRLIYYSQIVNDFQKGDIAEGYSVSREKKESFPLTVTSAQKNPTAFYLCASSPRSGSSYEQYFGPGTRLTVT.

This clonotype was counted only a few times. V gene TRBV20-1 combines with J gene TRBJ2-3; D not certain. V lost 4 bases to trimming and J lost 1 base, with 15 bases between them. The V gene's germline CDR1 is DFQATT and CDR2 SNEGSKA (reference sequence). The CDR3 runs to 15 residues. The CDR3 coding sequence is TGCAGTGCTACTCGACCGGATTCTGGCACAGATACGCAGTATTTT. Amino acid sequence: CSATRPDSGTDTQYF.

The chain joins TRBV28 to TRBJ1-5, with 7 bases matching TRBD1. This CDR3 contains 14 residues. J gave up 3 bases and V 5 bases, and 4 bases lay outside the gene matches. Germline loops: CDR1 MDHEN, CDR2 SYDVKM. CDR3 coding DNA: TGTGCCAGCAGTAGACAGGGATACAATCAGCCCCAGCATTTT. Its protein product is CASSRQGYNQPQHF.